The 30 T cell receptor beta chains below were found in one sample sequenced in a study of response to subunit inactivated influenza vaccine. TCRdb re-called the RT-PCR reads with MiXCR, one entry per CDR3 protein. Among about 700,000 distinct CDR3 sequences, 12% to 15% were seen once, and the ten largest hold 6.5% to 8%. The sample here was PBMCs from blood, taken roughly 2 weeks before vaccination. The source is a middle-aged man who received an inactivated influenza vaccine.

This clonotype was seen only a few times. The chain employs TRBV4-1 and TRBJ2-3, with D tentatively TRBD1 (5 bases). The CDR3 is made up of 14 amino acids. Germline assignment: CDR1 MGHRA and CDR2 YSYEKL. With 3 bases removed from V and 6 bases from J, the gap between germline ends came to 13 bases. CDR3 sequence reads: CASSHPQGPDTQYF. The CDR3 DNA reads as TGCGCCAGCAGCCATCCGCAGGGCCCGGATACGCAGTATTTT.

V is TRBV5-1 and J is TRBJ2-1, with 9 bases aligning to TRBD2. The ends lost 3 bases at V and 3 bases at J; junction bases unmatched: 13. In germline, CDR1 is SGHRS, CDR2 YFSETQ. The length of the CDR3 is 18 residues. The CDR3 loop is CASSSNPGLADHYNEQFF. The CDR3 bases are TGCGCCAGCAGCTCAAATCCGGGACTAGCAGACCACTACAATGAGCAGTTCTTC.

This clonotype appeared a few times. The V and J genes are TRBV9 and TRBJ1-1, with a tentative D call TRBD1 (6 bases). Trimming took 3 bases from V and 0 from J, leaving 15 bases between them. The CDR3 runs 16 residues. The V gene's germline CDR1 is SGDLS and CDR2 YYNGEE. CDR3 DNA sequence: TGTGCCAGCAGCGGGGGATCAGGGGTGGTGAACACTGAAGCTTTCTTT. As protein: CASSGGSGVVNTEAFF.

The gene calls are TRBV6-1 and TRBJ2-1; 16 bases align to TRBD2. V lost 6 bases and J lost 3; bases outside the gene matches: 5. The CDR3 contains 17 residues. CDR1 is MNHNS and CDR2 is SASEGT in the germline V gene. CDR3 in amino acids: CASRAGLAGGRYNEQFF. CDR3 sequence (DNA): TGTGCCAGCAGGGCGGGACTAGCGGGAGGGCGCTACAATGAGCAGTTCTTC.

This clonotype has a count of ten or more. The CDR3 protein is CASSLASGIPGNQPQHF. The CDR3 DNA is TGTGCCAGCAGTCTCGCTTCGGGTATACCTGGCAATCAGCCCCAGCATTTT. The chain uses TRBV6-2 or TRBV6-3 and TRBJ1-5, with D hard to call. The V gene lost 5 bases and the J gene lost 2 bases, with 19 bases spanning the gap. CDR1 MNHEY and CDR2 SVGEGT come from the germline V gene. The CDR3 extends over 17 amino acids.

The chain recombines TRBV7-2 with TRBJ2-5; 8 bases align to TRBD1. Germline CDR1 SGHTA, CDR2 FQGNSA. The junction had 5 bases not matched to a gene; V was cut back by 1 base and J by 4 bases. CDR3 length equals 15 residues. The CDR3 loop reads CASSLGDRRVETQYF. DNA for the CDR3: TGTGCCAGCAGCTTAGGGGACAGGCGTGTAGAGACCCAGTACTTC.

The chain recombines TRBV12-3 or TRBV12-4 with TRBJ2-7, with 8 positions matching TRBD2. V gave up 5 bases and J gave up 5 bases; unmatched junction bases: 8. CDR3 length equals 14 residues. CDR3 DNA sequence: TGTGCCAGCAGTACCCGACTAGCGAGAAACGAGCAGTACTTC. It yields the protein CASSTRLARNEQYF.

In nucleotides, the CDR3 is TGCGCCAGCAGCCCAGGGGACGCCTATGGCTACACCTTC. Its translation: CASSPGDAYGYTF. The gene calls are TRBV4-3 and TRBJ1-2; weak D call: TRBD1 (6 bases). The germline V gene encodes CDR1 LGHNA and CDR2 YSLEER. With 4 bases removed from V and 4 bases from J, the gap between germline ends came to 10 bases. This CDR3 comprises 13 residues.

This rearrangement joins TRBV5-1 to TRBJ2-7; TRBD2 might be the D (6 bases). V was trimmed by 1 base and J by 0 bases, leaving 11 bases between them. The CDR3 totals 15 residues. Looked up from germline, CDR1 is SGHRS and CDR2 is YFSETQ. This CDR3 reads CASSLRPGDSYEQYF. The CDR3 DNA reads as TGCGCCAGCAGCTTGCGTCCGGGAGACTCCTACGAGCAGTACTTC. The variable domain in full, with the rest retrieved from reference TRBV5-1 and TRBJ2-7, is KAGVTQTPRYLIKTRGQQVTLSCSPISGHRSVSWYQQTPGQGLQFLFEYFSETQRNKGNFPGRFSGRQFSNSRSEMNVSTLELGDSALYLCASSLRPGDSYEQYFGPGTRLTVT.

This clonotype showed up many times. The chain uses TRBV12-3 or TRBV12-4 and TRBJ1-5; 8 bases map to TRBD1. This CDR3 spans 15 amino acids. The J segment lost 3 bases and the V segment lost 5 bases, leaving 6 bases of the junction unmatched. The CDR3 reads CASSETGGNNQPQHF. The CDR3 DNA reads as TGTGCCAGCAGTGAAACAGGGGGGAACAATCAGCCCCAGCATTTT.

The V call is TRBV20-1, the J call TRBJ1-1, with a tentative D call TRBD1 (6 bases). Germline assignment: CDR1 DFQATT and CDR2 SNEGSKA (reference sequence). The V and J ends lost 6 bases and 1 base respectively, with 15 bases between them. The CDR3 is 14 residues long. CDR3 sequence: CSAPAGARNTEAFF. CDR3 bases: TGCAGTGCCCCAGCGGGGGCGAGGAACACTGAAGCTTTCTTT.

V gene TRBV9 combines with J gene TRBJ2-5; 7 nucleotides align to TRBD1. This CDR3 comprises 14 residues. Germline V CDR1 and CDR2: SGDLS, YYNGEE. The V gene end was trimmed by 0 bases and the J gene end by 5 bases; junction bases not matched to a gene: 4. The CDR3 loop reads CASSVEQGGETQYF. In nucleotides, the CDR3 is TGTGCCAGCAGCGTAGAACAAGGGGGCGAGACCCAGTACTTC. The whole variable domain, filled in from reference TRBV9 and TRBJ2-5, reads DSGVTQTPKHLITATGQRVTLRCSPRSGDLSVYWYQQSLDQGLQFLIQYYNGEERAKGNILERFSAQQFPDLHSELNLSSLELGDSALYFCASSVEQGGETQYFGPGTRLLVL.

The chain uses TRBV20-1 and TRBJ2-1, with D perhaps matching TRBD2 (6 bases). Trimming shortened V by 2 bases and J by 7 bases, and 18 bases separated the two germline ends. This CDR3 has 15 residues. Germline V CDR1 and CDR2: DFQATT, SNEGSKA (reference sequence). CDR3 sequence (DNA): TGCAGTGCTAGAAATAGCGGTTTGGTTGGTAATGAGCAGTTCTTC. This gives the protein CSARNSGLVGNEQFF.

This clonotype was seen many times. The junction does not match germline at one end; this may be a read error. The J gene is TRBJ2-7, the V gene TRBV5-1; possibly TRBD2 for D (5 bases). The length of the CDR3 is 14 residues. The germline V gene has CDR1 SGHRS and CDR2 YFSETQ. CDR3 DNA sequence: TGTGCCAGCAGCCGTGAGGGATCCTCCTACGAGCAGTACTTC. Translated, it gives CASSREGSSYEQYF.

This clonotype was detected many times. V gene TRBV11-2 combines with J gene TRBJ1-6; D not certain. The CDR3 runs 18 residues. Germline V lookup: CDR1 SGHAT, CDR2 FQNNGV. Deletions cut 4 bases from V and 5 bases from J, with 21 bases between. For the CDR3, the DNA is TGTGCCAGCAGCTCCTTCGGAGAGGGATCATTTCATAATTCACCCCTCCACTTT. Translated, it gives CASSSFGEGSFHNSPLHF. Looking up the rest from reference TRBV11-2 and TRBJ1-6 gives the full variable domain: EAGVAQSPRYKIIEKRQSVAFWCNPISGHATLYWYQQILGQGPKLLIQFQNNGVVDDSQLPKDRFSAERLKGVDSTLKIQPAKLEDSAVYLCASSSFGEGSFHNSPLHFGNGTRLTVT.

The sample holds one count of this clonotype. The V call is TRBV3-1, the J call TRBJ2-1, with 9 bases that match TRBD1. The CDR3 spans 19 residues. Germline CDR1 reads LGHDT; CDR2 reads YNNKEL (reference sequence). The V segment lost 3 bases and the J segment 9 bases; nucleotides outside the gene matches: 21. In nucleotides, the CDR3 is TGTGCCAGCAGCCAGGGCGGGACAGGGTCTCTTTGGCGGGAGCTTGAGCAGTTCTTC. This sequence encodes CASSQGGTGSLWRELEQFF.

This clonotype showed up many times. CDR3 sequence: CASSQDRFDYGYTF. CDR3 DNA sequence: TGTGCCAGCAGCCAAGACAGGTTTGACTATGGCTACACCTTC. This sequence joins TRBV3-1 and TRBJ1-2; D uncertain. In germline, CDR1 is LGHDT, CDR2 YNNKEL (reference sequence). This CDR3 comprises 14 residues. Trimming took off 0 bases at V and 3 bases at J, with 8 bases between the two ends.

The V call is TRBV6-2 or TRBV6-3, the J call TRBJ2-3, with a weak D call TRBD2 (6 bases). Trimming cost V 2 bases and J 4 bases, with 16 bases left between them. The CDR3 loop spans 16 amino acids. CDR1 and CDR2 from the germline V gene are MNHEY and SVGEGT. CDR3 DNA sequence: TGTGCCAGCAGTTACCTAGCCGGGAGCGCGTCAGATACGCAGTATTTT. This codes for CASSYLAGSASDTQYF.

This clonotype was recorded a few times. The chain combines TRBV28 with TRBJ2-3, with 8 bases that match TRBD1. Trimming at V came to 8 bases and at J to 4 bases, leaving 11 bases not matched to a gene. The CDR3 covers 15 residues. CDR1 is MDHEN and CDR2 is SYDVKM in the germline V gene. In DNA, the CDR3 is TGTGCCAGCGGAAAAACCAGGGGGCCTTCAGATACGCAGTATTTT. This translates into CASGKTRGPSDTQYF.

The V and J genes are TRBV28 and TRBJ1-4, with 7 bases matching TRBD1. Germline CDR1 is MDHEN and CDR2 is SYDVKM. The CDR3 loop spans 15 amino acids. The V and J ends lost 5 bases and 7 bases, in that order; junction bases with no gene match: 10. CDR3 region: CASSLTGSRGEKLFF. CDR3 coding DNA: TGTGCCAGCAGTCTGACAGGGTCGCGTGGTGAAAAACTGTTTTTT.

This clonotype was observed a few times. The gene calls are TRBV5-1 and TRBJ1-5, with TRBD1 matching over 8 bases. With V trimmed by 4 bases and J by 9 bases, 6 bases remained unmatched. The CDR3 has 13 amino acids. Germline CDR1 SGHRS, CDR2 YFSETQ. In DNA, the CDR3 is TGCGCCAGCAGCCCTACAGGGGGGGGGCCCCAGCATTTT. It is translated as CASSPTGGGPQHF.

A few counts support this clonotype. This rearrangement joins TRBV20-1 to TRBJ2-5, with TRBD1 matching 7 bases. Unmatched junction bases numbered 2, after V lost 0 bases and J lost 7 bases. The CDR3 runs to 12 residues. The germline V gene encodes CDR1 DFQATT and CDR2 SNEGSKA (reference sequence). The CDR3 coding sequence is TGCAGTGCTAGAGACCCAGGGGGGACCCAGTACTTC. Encoded protein: CSARDPGGTQYF.

The chain couples TRBV6-2 or TRBV6-3 to TRBJ2-6; D might be TRBD1 or TRBD2, each matching 5 bases. CDR3 length equals 17 residues. Deletions cut 6 bases from V and 4 bases from J, with 19 bases between. Germline V gene data show CDR1 as MNHEY and CDR2 as SVGEGT. CDR3 sequence (DNA): TGTGCCAGCAGACCGGGACGGACCAGAGGGGGGGCCAACGTCCTGACTTTC. Its translation is CASRPGRTRGGANVLTF.

This clonotype was found many times. The genes are TRBV5-1 and TRBJ2-3; 9 bases map to TRBD1. The CDR3 runs to 14 residues. V gave up 5 bases and J gave up 6 bases; unmatched junction bases: 7. From germline, CDR1 is SGHRS and CDR2 YFSETQ. CDR3 region: CASSYWTGDDTQYF. The CDR3 DNA is TGCGCCAGCAGTTATTGGACAGGGGACGATACGCAGTATTTT.

The table lists this clonotype with a few counts. The rearrangement uses TRBV9 and TRBJ2-5, with 16 bases lining up with TRBD2. The CDR3 loop spans 17 amino acids. Germline-derived CDR1 and CDR2 are SGDLS and YYNGEE. The V and J ends lost 3 bases and 5 bases, in that order; junction bases with no gene match: 7. CDR3 sequence reads: CASSGGTSGRAAETQYF. CDR3 bases: TGTGCCAGCAGCGGCGGGACTAGCGGGAGGGCCGCGGAGACCCAGTACTTC. Full variable domain (missing parts from reference TRBV9 and TRBJ2-5): DSGVTQTPKHLITATGQRVTLRCSPRSGDLSVYWYQQSLDQGLQFLIQYYNGEERAKGNILERFSAQQFPDLHSELNLSSLELGDSALYFCASSGGTSGRAAETQYFGPGTRLLVL.

The chain employs TRBV12-3 or TRBV12-4 and TRBJ2-7, with a tentative D call TRBD2 (6 bases). V lost 6 bases to trimming and J lost 1 base, with 16 bases between them. CDR3 length: 15 residues. The CDR3 nucleotides read TGTGCCAGCAGCAGACCTAGCGTGGCATCCTACGAGCAGTACTTC. It yields the protein CASSRPSVASYEQYF.

This clonotype was seen at least ten times. CDR3 in DNA: TGTGCCAGCGGCCTAGCGGGCAGCACAGATACGCAGTATTTT. Amino acid sequence: CASGLAGSTDTQYF. V usage is TRBV7-2 and J usage is TRBJ2-3, with 8 bases aligning to TRBD2. V lost 8 bases, J lost 0 bases, and 4 bases stayed unmatched. From germline, CDR1 is SGHTA and CDR2 FQGNSA. CDR3 length equals 14 residues.

This clonotype was counted between two and nine times. The chain combines TRBV12-3 or TRBV12-4 with TRBJ1-5, with 12 bases matching TRBD1. Trimming took 5 bases from V and 3 from J; bases not matched to a gene: 5. The CDR3 spans 16 residues. The CDR3 region has the DNA TGTGCCAGCAGTACCACGGGACAGGGGGCCAATCAGCCCCAGCATTTT. It translates to CASSTTGQGANQPQHF.

This clonotype was found a few times. This chain connects TRBV20-1 to TRBJ2-3, with 13 bases fitting TRBD2. V shed 0 bases and J 0 bases; nucleotides not matched to a gene: 6. This CDR3 has 18 amino acids. Germline lookup yields CDR1 DFQATT and CDR2 SNEGSKA (reference sequence). Here the CDR3 reads CSARDRRLAGGSTDTQYF. The CDR3 coding sequence is TGCAGTGCTAGAGATAGGCGACTAGCGGGGGGTAGCACAGATACGCAGTATTTT.

V and J are TRBV2 and TRBJ2-7; 8 bases line up with TRBD2. Germline CDR1 SNHLY, CDR2 FYNNEI. The trim removed 7 bases at V and 3 bases at J, leaving 5 bases unmatched. The CDR3 consists of 13 residues. The CDR3 region is CASKLAVYYEQYF. The DNA for the CDR3 is TGTGCCAGCAAACTAGCGGTGTACTACGAGCAGTACTTC.